This record covers a single T cell receptor beta chain. Its antigen is undetermined. This sample is drawn from a study of graft-versus-host responses after intestinal transplantation. Overall study context: Multivisceral, liver-intestinal, or isolated intestinal grafts were transplanted into recipients.

The CDR3 consists of 16 residues. The germline V gene has CDR1 MNHNS and CDR2 SASEGT. Trimming took 4 bases from V and 4 from J, leaving 19 bases between them. Here immunoSEQ multiplex PCR was the method, and the copy in TCRdb shows in-frame clones only, minus some. The sample records about 97,000 clones, over 75% being singletons. Study findings and constraints: The marrow of recipients harbored GvH clones, and ileum or blood showed some of them first. Elevated graft-versus-host to host-versus-graft clonal ratios in allografts were recorded for patients with graft-donor T cell macrochimerism.

The genes are TRBV6-1 and TRBJ1-2; D ambiguous. This TCR was sampled from a human patient who received an intestinal transplant, so some T cells may come from the graft donor. The input for sequencing was PBMCs, taken around 68 weeks after intestinal transplant. The chain's CDR3 is CASSGPGQPWGYGYTF. For the CDR3, the DNA is TGTGCCAGCAGTGGACCGGGCCAACCGTGGGGCTATGGCTACACCTTC.